A selection of T cell receptor beta chains follows, all from one sample in a study of shared clonotypes between healthy human individuals. Profiling relied on immunoSEQ multiplex PCR, and the TCRdb table lists in-frame clones only, not all of them. The sample lists about 380,000 clones; about 97% were seen once. The sample was memory CD8+ T cells sorted from blood. The receptors were gathered from a man aged 25 to 40 in good health. The CDR3 runs from the conserved cysteine through the conserved F or W. Not all rows give a size; the values are once, few, many and, for expanded clones, a class.

length,size,J,V,CDR3
15,-,TRBJ2-7,TRBV5-1,CASSLGLAPTYEQYF
14,-,TRBJ1-6,TRBV5-1,CASSLEVYNSPLHF
13,once,TRBJ2-3,TRBV9,CASSVGSGTTQYF
11,once,TRBJ2-5,TRBV20-1,CSASVPETQYF
17,-,TRBJ1-3,TRBV6-1,CASSDTRQSPSGNTIYF
14,-,TRBJ2-1,TRBV5-4,CASSSGLAGGEQFF
14,once,TRBJ2-7,TRBV9,CASSVDGSPYEQYF
13,once,TRBJ2-7,TRBV29-1,CSVAPTGGGEQYF
15,-,TRBJ2-7,TRBV23-1,CASSYPQGSSPEQYF
13,-,TRBJ2-5,TRBV2,CASPTGSVETQYF
17,-,TRBJ2-1,TRBV9,CASSVGRSGISYNEQFF
15,-,TRBJ2-3,TRBV30,CAWSVLRVDLDTQYF
15,-,TRBJ1-5,TRBV6-6,CASSYSTGWNQPQHF
14,-,TRBJ2-3,TRBV19,CASRGLGSTDTQYF
16,-,TRBJ2-7,TRBV6-5,CASSYRRGPSSYEQYF
13,-,TRBJ1-1,TRBV7-2,CASSLILNTEAFF
16,-,TRBJ2-2,TRBV7-9,CASSFRAGGNTGELFF
15,-,TRBJ2-3,TRBV27,CASTSTSLGPDTQYF
13,-,TRBJ2-7,TRBV7-7,CASSLEGGSEQYF
13,-,TRBJ1-1,TRBV28,CASTPAGGTEAFF
17,-,TRBJ2-3,TRBV10-3,CAISESSYEGATDTQYF
16,-,TRBJ1-5,TRBV2,CASSERIQGVDQPQHF
14,-,TRBJ2-3,TRBV11-2,CASSFGAGDRGLYF
10,few,TRBJ2-7,TRBV20-1,CSATGGEQYF
13,-,TRBJ2-1,TRBV7-2,CASSPDRANEQFF
14,-,TRBJ2-3,TRBV29-1,CSVEGRESADTQYF
15,-,TRBJ2-5,TRBV5-1,CASRKGGPPPETQYF
15,-,TRBJ2-2,TRBV4-1,CASSQTSGNTGELFF
16,-,TRBJ2-3,TRBV5-4,CASSFLSRPKGDTQYF
15,-,TRBJ1-5,TRBV27,CASSPEVNKNQPQHF
12,-,TRBJ2-1,TRBV30,CAWSSMDNEQFF
17,-,TRBJ2-3,TRBV27,CASSHLSGLPNADTQYF
11,-,TRBJ1-2,TRBV6-6,CASTRSYGYTF
11,-,TRBJ1-2,TRBV28,CASLEGYGYTF
14,-,TRBJ2-1,TRBV7-9,CASSQRVFGNEQFF
15,-,TRBJ2-7,TRBV15,CATSRAGSQHYEQYF
19,-,TRBJ2-6,TRBV13,CASSPTFSGAFSGANVLTF
15,once,TRBJ1-2,TRBV6-5,CASSKDPQGAIGYTF
17,-,TRBJ2-1,TRBV28,CASSSPKLDRTYNEQFF
14,-,TRBJ2-1,TRBV29-1,CSVEGTGWENEQFF
15,-,TRBJ2-3,TRBV19,CASSIGVTGGDTQYF
13,-,TRBJ2-7,TRBV5-1,CASSLGLTYEQYF
14,-,TRBJ2-1,TRBV25-1,CASSEYKEYNEQFF
15,once,TRBJ2-1,TRBV28,CASSRTSRHYNEQFF
15,few,TRBJ2-2,TRBV5-1,CASSFGRAIAGELFF
16,-,TRBJ2-7,TRBV5-1,CASSFGSPGGPYEQYF
15,-,TRBJ2-5,TRBV11-2,CASSLDAGAQETQYF
14,-,TRBJ1-1,TRBV2,CATARDRLNTEAFF
16,once,TRBJ1-6,TRBV5-6,CASSLLQSSYNSPLHF
15,-,TRBJ2-6,TRBV6-5,CASSYGGAGANVLTF
13,-,TRBJ2-7,TRBV14,CASSRGHTYEQYF
19,-,TRBJ1-2,TRBV2,CASREGMGQALTGAYGYTF
11,-,TRBJ2-7,TRBV29-1,CSVYRGYEQYF
18,-,TRBJ2-7,TRBV5-3,CARSLVASGSPPSYEQYF
14,-,TRBJ2-5,TRBV27,CASSLVPFLGTQYF
15,-,TRBJ2-5,TRBV4-1,CASSRITGEEVTQYF
17,once,TRBJ2-1,TRBV10-2,CASSGPGTFSSYNEQFF